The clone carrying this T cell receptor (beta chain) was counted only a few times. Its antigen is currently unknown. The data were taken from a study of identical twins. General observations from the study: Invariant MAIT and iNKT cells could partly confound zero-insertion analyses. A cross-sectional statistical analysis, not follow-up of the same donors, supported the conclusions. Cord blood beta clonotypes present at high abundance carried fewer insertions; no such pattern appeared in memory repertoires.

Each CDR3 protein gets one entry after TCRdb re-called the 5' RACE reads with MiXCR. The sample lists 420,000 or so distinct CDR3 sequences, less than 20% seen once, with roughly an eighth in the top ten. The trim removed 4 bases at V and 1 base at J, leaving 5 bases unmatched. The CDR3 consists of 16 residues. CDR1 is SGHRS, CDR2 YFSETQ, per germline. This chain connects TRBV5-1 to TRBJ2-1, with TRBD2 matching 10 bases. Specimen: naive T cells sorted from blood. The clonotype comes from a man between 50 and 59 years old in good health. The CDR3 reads CASSGSGGGSYNEQFF. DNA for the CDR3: TGCGCCAGCAGCGGAAGCGGGGGGGGTTCCTACAATGAGCAGTTCTTC.